This T cell receptor (beta chain) was documented in a study of blood T cell repertoires in COVID-19. Study-wide context: Collection of acute and convalescent COVID-19 samples took place in the United States, Italy and Spain.

Germline V CDR1 and CDR2: SGHRS, YFSETQ. V shed 0 bases and J shed 8 bases, with 8 bases lying between them. The CDR3 length is 13 residues. Source study methods: Amplified reference gene primers provided the basis for estimating nucleated cell counts. Assay: immunoSEQ multiplex PCR; the TCRdb copy retains only in-frame clones and omits some. D and trimming come from the DNA, and the V and J calls and clone size come from that table. The profile shows about 170,000 clones, roughly 80% of them singletons. Seattle's enrolled individuals joined amid active infection and were then monitored longitudinally.

This clonotype was obtained from an older woman with COVID-19, enrolled during active disease. The V call is TRBV5-1, the J call TRBJ1-4; no firm D call. Sequencing was performed on peripheral blood. The CDR3 spells CASSLGTSEKLFF. The CDR3 nucleotides are TGCGCCAGCAGCTTGGGGACTTCCGAAAAACTGTTTTTT.